This T cell receptor (beta chain) was identified during a study of shared T cell receptors in the human thymus. TCRdb keeps only in-frame clones here, not all; method: immunoSEQ multiplex PCR. The sample carries hundreds of thousands of clones, roughly 86% recorded once. The V and J ends lost 0 bases and 3 bases, in that order; junction bases with no gene match: 8. Germline V CDR1 and CDR2: ENHRY, SYGVKD. The CDR3 totals 18 residues. The same sample was also used in a study of human thymus T cells. That investigation notes: Having corrective surgery for congenital heart defects, healthy Finnish infants were the ones who donated. Resections from corrective heart surgery supplied the thymus tissue. Gene usage for V and J segments appeared biased in thymic and blood repertoires. Highly overlapping thymic repertoires among unrelated individuals were reported in related research.

The TCR originated in a boy less than two years old with a congenital heart defect. The chain couples TRBV10-3 to TRBJ2-3; 11 nucleotides match TRBD2. Sequencing used thymocytes. The CDR3 bases are TGTGCCATCAGTGAGTCGGGCATAGCGGGAGGGAGGACAGATACGCAGTATTTT. Translating it yields CAISESGIAGGRTDTQYF.